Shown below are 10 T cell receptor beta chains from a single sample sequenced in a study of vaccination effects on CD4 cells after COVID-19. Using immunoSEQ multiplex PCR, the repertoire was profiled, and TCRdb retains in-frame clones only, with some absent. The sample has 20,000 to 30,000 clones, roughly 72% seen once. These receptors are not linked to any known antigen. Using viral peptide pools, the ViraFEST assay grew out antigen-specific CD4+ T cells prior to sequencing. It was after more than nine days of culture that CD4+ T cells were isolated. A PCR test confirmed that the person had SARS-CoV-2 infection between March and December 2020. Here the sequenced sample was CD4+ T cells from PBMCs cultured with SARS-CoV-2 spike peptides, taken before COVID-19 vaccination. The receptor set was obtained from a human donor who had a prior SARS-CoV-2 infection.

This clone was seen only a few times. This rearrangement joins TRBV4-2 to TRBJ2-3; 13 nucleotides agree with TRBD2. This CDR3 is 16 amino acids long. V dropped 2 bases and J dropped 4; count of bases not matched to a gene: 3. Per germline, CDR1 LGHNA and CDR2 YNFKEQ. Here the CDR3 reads CASSQRLAGGPDTQYF. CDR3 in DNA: TGTGCCAGCAGCCAACGACTAGCGGGGGGTCCAGATACGCAGTATTTT.

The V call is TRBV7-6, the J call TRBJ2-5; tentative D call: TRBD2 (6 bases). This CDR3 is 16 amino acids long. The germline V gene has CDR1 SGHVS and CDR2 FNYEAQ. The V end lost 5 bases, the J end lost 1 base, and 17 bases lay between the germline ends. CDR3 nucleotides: TGTGCCAGCAGCGCGGGACTCGGAACGCTCCAAGAGACCCAGTACTTC. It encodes CASSAGLGTLQETQYF.

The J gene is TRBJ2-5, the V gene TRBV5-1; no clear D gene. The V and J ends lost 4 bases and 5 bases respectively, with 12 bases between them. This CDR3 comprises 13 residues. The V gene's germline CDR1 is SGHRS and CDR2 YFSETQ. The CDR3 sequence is CASSPQFGETQYF. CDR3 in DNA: TGCGCCAGCAGCCCCCAATTTGGGGAGACCCAGTACTTC. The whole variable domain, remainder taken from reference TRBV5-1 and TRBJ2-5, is KAGVTQTPRYLIKTRGQQVTLSCSPISGHRSVSWYQQTPGQGLQFLFEYFSETQRNKGNFPGRFSGRQFSNSRSEMNVSTLELGDSALYLCASSPQFGETQYFGPGTRLLVL.

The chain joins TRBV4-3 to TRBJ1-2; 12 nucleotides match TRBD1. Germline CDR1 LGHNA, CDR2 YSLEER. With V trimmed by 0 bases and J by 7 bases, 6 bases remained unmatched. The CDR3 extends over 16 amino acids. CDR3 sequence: CASSQDPGTGGGGYTF. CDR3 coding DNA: TGCGCCAGCAGCCAAGATCCCGGGACAGGGGGCGGTGGCTACACCTTC.

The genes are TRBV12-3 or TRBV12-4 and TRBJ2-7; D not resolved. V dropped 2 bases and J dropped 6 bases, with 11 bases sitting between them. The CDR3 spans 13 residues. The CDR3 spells CASSLLVRGEQYF. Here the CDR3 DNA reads TGTGCCAGCAGTTTACTAGTTCGAGGCGAGCAGTACTTC.

CDR3 loop: CASSLVSKDTQYF. The CDR3 bases are TGTGCCAGCAGCTTAGTTTCTAAAGATACGCAGTATTTT. The V gene is TRBV7-2, the J gene TRBJ2-3, with no clear D. The CDR3 consists of 13 residues. Germline CDR1 SGHTA, CDR2 FQGNSA. With 1 base removed from V and 5 bases from J, the gap between germline ends came to 7 bases.

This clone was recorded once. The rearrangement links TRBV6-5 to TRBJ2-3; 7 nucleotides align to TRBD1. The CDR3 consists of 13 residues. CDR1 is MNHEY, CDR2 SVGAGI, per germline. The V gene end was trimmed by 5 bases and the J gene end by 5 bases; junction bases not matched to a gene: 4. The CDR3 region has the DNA TGTGCCAGCAGTCGAAACAGGGGAGATACGCAGTATTTT. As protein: CASSRNRGDTQYF.

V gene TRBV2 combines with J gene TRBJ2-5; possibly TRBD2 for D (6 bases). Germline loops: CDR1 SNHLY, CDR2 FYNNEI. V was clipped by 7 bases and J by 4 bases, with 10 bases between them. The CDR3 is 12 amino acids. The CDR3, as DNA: TGTGCCAGCACGGGGGAATCAGAGACCCAGTACTTC. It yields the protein CASTGESETQYF.

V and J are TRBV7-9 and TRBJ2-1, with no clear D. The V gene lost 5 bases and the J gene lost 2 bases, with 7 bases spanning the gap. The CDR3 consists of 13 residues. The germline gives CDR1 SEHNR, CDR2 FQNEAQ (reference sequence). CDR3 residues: CASSPGTYNEQFF. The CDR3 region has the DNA TGTGCCAGCAGCCCTGGGACCTACAATGAGCAGTTCTTC.

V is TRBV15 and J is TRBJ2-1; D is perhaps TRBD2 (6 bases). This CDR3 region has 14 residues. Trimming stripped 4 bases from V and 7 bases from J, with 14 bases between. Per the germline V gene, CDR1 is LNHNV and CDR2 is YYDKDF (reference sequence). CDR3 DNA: TGTGCCACCAGCATAATCCAAGGGAGGAATGAGCAGTTCTTC. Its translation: CATSIIQGRNEQFF.